These T cell receptor beta chains were read from a single sample in a study of OX40 agonist ivuxolimab in advanced cancers. Sequencing was performed with immunoSEQ multiplex PCR; in TCRdb, only in-frame clones are kept and a portion is missing. The data show approximately 47,000 clones, 81% seen once. Sequencing used CD4+ or CD8+ T cells sorted from blood, obtained in a trial of the OX40 agonist ivuxolimab. All receptors come from an adult with an advanced solid tumor such as melanoma, head and neck, liver or kidney cancer. CDR3s include the opening cysteine and the closing phenylalanine or tryptophan. The D gene is left open where the match is weak. Part of the rows lack a size; the others show once, few, many or a class for expanded clones.

V	length	J	size	D	CDR3	DNA
TRBV5-4	15	TRBJ2-1	-	-	CASLPDWSSYNEQFF	TGTGCCAGCCTCCCCGACTGGAGCTCCTACAATGAGCAGTTCTTC
TRBV18	13	TRBJ1-6	-	-	CASSPEWGSPLHF	TGTGCCAGCTCACCAGAGTGGGGTTCACCCCTCCACTTT
TRBV7-9	17	TRBJ2-1	once	-	CASSYNLGASGINEQFF	TGTGCCAGCAGCTACAACTTGGGGGCTAGCGGAATCAATGAGCAGTTCTTC
TRBV19	17	TRBJ2-1	-	-	CASSIRMGVGDLNEQFF	TGTGCCAGTAGTATAAGGATGGGGGTGGGAGATCTCAATGAGCAGTTCTTC
TRBV7-9	14	TRBJ2-3	-	TRBD2	CASSLSGGADTQYF	TGTGCCAGCAGCCTCTCGGGAGGAGCAGATACGCAGTATTTT
TRBV9	12	TRBJ1-1	few	-	CASSTGTTEAFF	TGTGCCAGCAGTACAGGGACCACTGAAGCTTTCTTT
TRBV5-1	14	TRBJ2-2	-	-	CASKSAGNTGELFF	TGCGCCAGCAAATCGGCAGGCAACACCGGGGAGCTGTTTTTT
TRBV10-2	14	TRBJ2-1	-	TRBD1	CASSEQGALNEQFF	TGCGCCAGCAGTGAACAGGGGGCCCTCAATGAGCAGTTCTTC
TRBV6-6	11	TRBJ1-1	-	-	CASREDTEAFF	TGTGCCAGCAGGGAGGACACTGAAGCTTTCTTT
TRBV6-5	13	TRBJ2-2	-	-	CASSSWDTGELFF	TGTGCCAGCAGTTCTTGGGACACCGGGGAGCTGTTTTTT
TRBV7-8	18	TRBJ1-5	-	TRBD1	CASSLARTGRNSNQPQHF	TGTGCCAGCAGCTTAGCCCGGACAGGAAGGAATAGCAATCAGCCCCAGCATTTT
TRBV7-2	15	TRBJ2-7	few	-	CASSFKAGEFNEQYF	TGTGCCAGCAGCTTTAAGGCGGGCGAGTTTAACGAGCAGTACTTC
TRBV11-2	16	TRBJ1-1	-	TRBD1	CASSFSRTGMNTEAFF	TGTGCCAGCAGCTTTTCTAGGACAGGGATGAACACTGAAGCTTTCTTT
TRBV7-6	15	TRBJ2-7	-	TRBD1	CASSLGQVRYDEQYF	TGTGCCAGCAGCCTAGGACAGGTCAGGTACGACGAGCAGTACTTC
TRBV29-1	15	TRBJ2-3	-	TRBD2	CSVGLAGSSADTQYF	TGCAGCGTCGGACTAGCGGGGAGTTCGGCAGATACGCAGTATTTT